What follows is one TCR beta chain and its context. This specimen comes from a study of cytomegalovirus exposure and HLA in healthy donors. Across the study: From HLA-typed donors, an early data release held roughly 89 million unique TCRs.

PCR was performed using 60 Vbeta and 13 Jbeta primers. TCRdb keeps only in-frame clones here, not all; method: immunoSEQ multiplex PCR. The table shows some 64,000 clones, with roughly 90% occurring only once. The CDR3 totals 15 residues. V was pared by 1 base and J by 8 bases, with 13 bases between. Germline V gene data show CDR1 as SGDLS and CDR2 as YYNGEE. The chain couples TRBV9 to TRBJ1-6; no clear D gene. The clonotype was recovered from a man younger than 40 in good health and CMV-seropositive. The sample was PBMCs. The CDR3 here is CASSVLRDGDSPLHF. In nucleotides, the CDR3 is TGTGCCAGCAGCGTATTAAGAGACGGGGATTCACCCCTCCACTTT. Full variable domain (missing parts from reference TRBV9 and TRBJ1-6): DSGVTQTPKHLITATGQRVTLRCSPRSGDLSVYWYQQSLDQGLQFLIQYYNGEERAKGNILERFSAQQFPDLHSELNLSSLELGDSALYFCASSVLRDGDSPLHFGNGTRLTVT.